This passage covers 29 T cell receptor beta chains from one sample sequenced in a study of PD-L1 blockade in urothelial cancer. Time point reported: pretreatment peripheral blood. Here immunoSEQ multiplex PCR was the method, and the copy in TCRdb shows in-frame clones only, minus some. In the table there are 56,000 or so clones, over 75% of which are singletons. Here the sequenced sample was PBMCs, taken around atezolizumab (anti-PD-L1) treatment. These receptors all stem from a man aged 70 or older with urothelial cancer.

This sequence joins TRBV21-1 and TRBJ2-7; the D call TRBD2 from the table was never checked on the DNA. TRBV21-1 is described as a pseudogene. The CDR3 covers 16 residues. The CDR3 DNA reads as TGTGCCAGCAGCAAAGGGGGAAGAGCGGACCCCTACGAGCAGTACTTC. It yields the protein CASSKGGRADPYEQYF.

This clone was detected a few times. The J gene is TRBJ2-3, the V gene TRBV7-6, with 8 bases aligning to TRBD2. The germline CDR1 and CDR2 sequences are SGHVS and FNYEAQ. The V and J ends lost 2 bases and 3 bases, in that order; junction bases with no gene match: 10. The CDR3 loop spans 17 amino acids. Written as DNA, the CDR3 is TGTGCCAGCAGCTTAAGGTTGTCGGGAGGGCCAACAGATACGCAGTATTTT. As protein: CASSLRLSGGPTDTQYF. Full variable domain (remainder filled in from reference TRBV7-6 and TRBJ2-3): GAGVSQSPRYKVTKRGQDVALRCDPISGHVSLYWYRQALGQGPEFLTYFNYEAQQDKSGLPNDRFSAERPEGSISTLTIQRTEQRDSAMYRCASSLRLSGGPTDTQYFGPGTRLTVL.

The chain joins TRBV28 to TRBJ2-7; D possibly corresponds to TRBD2 (5 bases). The CDR3 consists of 13 residues. V dropped 5 bases and J dropped 5 bases, with 13 bases sitting between them. Germline values: CDR1 MDHEN, CDR2 SYDVKM. The CDR3 DNA reads as TGTGCCAGCAGTCGGGGAGTGCCGGACGAGCAGTACTTC. Translated: CASSRGVPDEQYF.

The genes are TRBV19 and TRBJ1-2; tentative D call: TRBD1 (6 bases). The germline V gene has CDR1 LNHDA and CDR2 SQIVND (reference sequence). The CDR3 runs 15 residues. With 2 bases removed from V and 5 bases from J, the gap between germline ends came to 15 bases. CDR3 sequence reads: CASSIQEGGIYGYTF. CDR3 nucleotides: TGTGCCAGTAGTATACAAGAAGGGGGTATATATGGCTACACCTTC.

V is TRBV18 and J is TRBJ2-5, with D hard to call. The CDR3 spans 13 residues. Trimming removed 3 bases from V and 3 bases from J, with 8 bases in between. Per the germline V gene, CDR1 is KGHSH and CDR2 is LQKENI. The CDR3 region is CASSPNREETQYF. Here the CDR3 DNA reads TGTGCCAGCTCACCGAACAGAGAAGAGACCCAGTACTTC.

The J gene is TRBJ2-1, the V gene TRBV4-1; possibly TRBD1 for D (6 bases). V lost 3 bases and J lost 6, with 9 bases in between. CDR3 length: 13 residues. The germline CDR1 and CDR2 sequences are MGHRA and YSYEKL. DNA of the CDR3: TGCGCCAGCAGCCATCCAGGGGTCAATGAGCAGTTCTTC. The encoded protein is CASSHPGVNEQFF.

V and J are TRBV7-9 and TRBJ2-1; 16 bases agree with TRBD2. The germline V gene encodes CDR1 SEHNR and CDR2 FQNEAQ (reference sequence). This CDR3 is built from 17 residues. V lost 8 bases to trimming and J lost 2 bases; unmatched junction nucleotides: 6. The CDR3 here is CASGGTSGRAPYNEQFF. The CDR3 nucleotides are TGTGCCAGCGGGGGGACTAGCGGGAGGGCCCCCTACAATGAGCAGTTCTTC.

V and J are TRBV9 and TRBJ2-3; perhaps TRBD2 as D (6 bases). Between the trimmed V and J ends, which lost 3 bases and 0 bases, there was a span of 8 bases. The germline gives CDR1 SGDLS, CDR2 YYNGEE. The CDR3 is 14 residues long. CDR3 in DNA: TGTGCCAGCAGCGGTAGCGGAAGCACAGATACGCAGTATTTT. This sequence encodes CASSGSGSTDTQYF. The complete variable domain, with remaining parts taken from reference TRBV9 and TRBJ2-3, reads DSGVTQTPKHLITATGQRVTLRCSPRSGDLSVYWYQQSLDQGLQFLIQYYNGEERAKGNILERFSAQQFPDLHSELNLSSLELGDSALYFCASSGSGSTDTQYFGPGTRLTVL.

The chain couples TRBV28 to TRBJ2-1; 10 nucleotides match TRBD1. This CDR3 is 14 amino acids long. Germline V CDR1 and CDR2: MDHEN, SYDVKM. The V gene end was trimmed by 6 bases and the J gene end by 7 bases; junction bases not matched to a gene: 6. In nucleotides, the CDR3 is TGTGCCAGCAGCAGACAGGGGGCCTGGAATGAGCAGTTCTTC. It yields the protein CASSRQGAWNEQFF.

The gene calls are TRBV27 and TRBJ2-1, with 9 bases that match TRBD2. CDR1 and CDR2 (germline): MNHEY, SMNVEV (reference sequence). Germline trimming cut 3 bases from V and 5 bases from J; bases unmatched to any gene: 8. This CDR3 contains 16 residues. CDR3 DNA: TGTGCCAGCAGTTTTTTAGCGGGAGTCGGTCACAATGAGCAGTTCTTC. It specifies CASSFLAGVGHNEQFF.

The chain combines TRBV28 with TRBJ1-2; TRBD1 aligns across 7 bases. The junction had 9 bases not matched to a gene; V was cut back by 3 bases and J by 8 bases. From germline, CDR1 is MDHEN and CDR2 SYDVKM. CDR3 length: 14 amino acids. The CDR3 DNA is TGTGCCAGCAGTTTGGGTGACAGGGTACGCGGCTACACCTTC. Translation gives CASSLGDRVRGYTF.

This clone was counted a single time. The gene calls are TRBV6-6 and TRBJ1-1; 7 bases are a match to TRBD1. V shed 6 bases, J shed 3 bases, and the junction held 13 bases outside the gene matches. Germline V gene sequence: CDR1 MNHNY, CDR2 SVGAGI (reference sequence). The length of the CDR3 is 16 residues. CDR3: CASSRTTGRGDTEAFF. DNA for the CDR3: TGTGCCAGCAGCCGGACGACGGGCAGGGGGGACACTGAAGCTTTCTTT.

The rearrangement links TRBV10-2 to TRBJ2-1; D unresolved. Germline-derived CDR1 and CDR2 are WSHSY and SAAADI. Between the trimmed V and J ends, which lost 1 base and 7 bases, there was a span of 5 bases. The CDR3 totals 12 residues. CDR3 coding DNA: TGCGCCAGCAGTGAGTGGGCTAATGAGCAGTTCTTC. Translating gives CASSEWANEQFF.

The gene calls are TRBV11-3 and TRBJ2-7; the D gene is possibly TRBD1 (5 bases). V shed 1 base and J shed 6 bases, with 13 bases lying between them. The germline gives CDR1 SGHNT, CDR2 YENEEA. The CDR3 is made up of 14 amino acids. The CDR3 loop is CASSLVATDGEQYF. In DNA form, the CDR3 reads TGTGCCAGCAGCTTAGTCGCGACAGATGGCGAGCAGTACTTC.

V usage is TRBV28 and J usage is TRBJ2-6, with D uncertain. CDR3 length: 15 residues. Germline V CDR1 and CDR2: MDHEN, SYDVKM. Trimming stripped 6 bases from V and 0 bases from J, with 9 bases between. The CDR3 bases are TGTGCCAGCAGGCGAGAGAGCTCTGGGGCCAACGTCCTGACTTTC. It translates to CASRRESSGANVLTF.

The V gene is TRBV4-1, the J gene TRBJ2-7; D is possibly TRBD1 (7 bases). V gave up 3 bases and J gave up 6 bases, with 21 bases separating them. Germline V gene lookup returns CDR1 MGHRA and CDR2 YSYEKL. The CDR3 length is 16 residues. The CDR3 spells CASSQPLQGRKGEQYF. The CDR3 DNA reads TGCGCCAGCAGCCAGCCTCTACAGGGGAGGAAGGGCGAGCAGTACTTC.

J is TRBJ2-7 and V is TRBV28; 11 nucleotides match TRBD2. Germline CDR1 is MDHEN and CDR2 is SYDVKM. The CDR3 is 16 amino acids. With V trimmed by 6 bases and J by 4 bases, 11 bases remained unmatched. As DNA, the CDR3 is TGTGCCAGCAGCCATGCCGGGACTAGCGGAGCATACGAGCAGTACTTC. This gives the protein CASSHAGTSGAYEQYF.

A few counts support this clone. The rearrangement joins TRBV2 to TRBJ2-3; 7 nucleotides match TRBD1. With 7 bases clipped from V and 14 bases from J, the junction kept 12 bases outside the gene matches. The germline V gene encodes CDR1 SNHLY and CDR2 FYNNEI. The CDR3 is made up of 12 amino acids. The CDR3 DNA reads as TGTGCCAGCACTCGTGGGGACAGATACGCGTATTTT. Amino acid sequence: CASTRGDRYAYF.

This clone has just a few counts. V and J are TRBV5-4 and TRBJ1-2, with D hard to call. This CDR3 spans 13 amino acids. Germline V lookup: CDR1 SGHNT, CDR2 YYREEE (reference sequence). Deletions cut 6 bases from V and 4 bases from J, with 13 bases between. CDR3 in DNA: TGTGCCAGCATCCGGCCAGGCACCTATGGCTACACCTTC. Amino acid sequence: CASIRPGTYGYTF.

This sequence joins TRBV6-1 and TRBJ2-7; TRBD1 matches at 10 bases. V lost 5 bases and J lost 0; bases outside the gene matches: 10. Germline loops: CDR1 MNHNS, CDR2 SASEGT. The CDR3 is made up of 17 amino acids. In DNA form, the CDR3 reads TGTGCCAGCAGTCAAGATTACCGGGACAGGGGCTCCTACGAGCAGTACTTC. Translation: CASSQDYRDRGSYEQYF.

This chain uses TRBV12-5 with TRBJ2-1; no definite D call. The ends were cut back, 4 bases at V and 4 bases at J, with 14 bases in the middle. There are 15 residues in the CDR3. From germline, CDR1 is LGHNT and CDR2 FRNRAP. This CDR3 is CASGSPLQNYNEQFF. CDR3 coding DNA: TGTGCTAGTGGTTCTCCCCTACAGAATTACAATGAGCAGTTCTTC.

This chain links TRBV1 with TRBJ2-7; the table's D call, TRBD2, was not checked against the DNA. TRBV1 is annotated as a pseudogene. CDR3 size: 16 residues. The CDR3 DNA reads as TGCACCAGCAGCCAAGCTAGCGGGAGTGACGCCTACGAGCAGTACTTC. It encodes CTSSQASGSDAYEQYF.

DNA of the CDR3: TGTGCCCCCCCCGGGACAGGGTTTAACGAGCAGTACTTC. Amino acids: CAPPGTGFNEQYF. The chain combines TRBV12-5 with TRBJ2-7, with TRBD1 identical over 9 bases. The V gene's germline CDR1 is LGHNT and CDR2 FRNRAP. This CDR3 region has 13 residues.

The genes are TRBV5-1 and TRBJ2-5; 7 bases line up with TRBD1. The CDR3 is 16 amino acids. Trimming at V came to 3 bases and at J to 1 base, leaving 9 bases not matched to a gene. Germline loops: CDR1 SGHRS, CDR2 YFSETQ. DNA for the CDR3: TGCGCCAGCAGCTCGACAGGGTGGGGTACCCAAGAGACCCAGTACTTC. This codes for CASSSTGWGTQETQYF.

The chain uses TRBV7-9 and TRBJ1-3; D is perhaps TRBD1 (5 bases). Trimming took 5 bases from V and 6 from J, leaving 20 bases between them. The CDR3 covers 16 residues. In germline, CDR1 is SEHNR, CDR2 FQNEAQ (reference sequence). The CDR3 DNA sequence: TGTGCCAGCAGCCGTGTGCAGGGCGTGTACGAAAACACCATATATTTT. Amino acids: CASSRVQGVYENTIYF.

The chain uses TRBV9 and TRBJ2-6; D is possibly TRBD2 (5 bases). Trimming cost V 0 bases and J 2 bases, with 9 bases left between them. Germline CDR1 and CDR2: SGDLS and YYNGEE. This CDR3 comprises 16 residues. The CDR3: CASSVDPGTGANVLTF. CDR3 bases: TGTGCCAGCAGCGTAGATCCGGGGACTGGGGCCAACGTCCTGACTTTC.

The chain uses TRBV9 and TRBJ2-2, with TRBD2 identical over 13 bases. The CDR3 contains 18 residues. CDR1 is SGDLS and CDR2 is YYNGEE in the germline V gene. Trimming cost V 3 bases and J 0 bases; bases outside gene matches: 5. The DNA for the CDR3 is TGTGCCAGCAGCGAGGGACTAGCGGGATTTTCGAACACCGGGGAGCTGTTTTTT. This sequence encodes CASSEGLAGFSNTGELFF. The entire variable domain, with the rest obtained from reference TRBV9 and TRBJ2-2, is as follows: DSGVTQTPKHLITATGQRVTLRCSPRSGDLSVYWYQQSLDQGLQFLIQYYNGEERAKGNILERFSAQQFPDLHSELNLSSLELGDSALYFCASSEGLAGFSNTGELFFGEGSRLTVL.

This chain joins TRBV5-1 and TRBJ1-3; TRBD1 matches 8 bases. The germline V gene has CDR1 SGHRS and CDR2 YFSETQ. The V gene end was trimmed by 6 bases and the J gene end by 0 bases; junction bases not matched to a gene: 5. This CDR3 is 15 amino acids long. The CDR3, as DNA: TGCGCCAGCAACCTCGGGACAGGCTCTGGAAACACCATATATTTT. Translating it yields CASNLGTGSGNTIYF. Based on the CDR3 plus reference TRBV5-1 and TRBJ1-3, the full variable domain is KAGVTQTPRYLIKTRGQQVTLSCSPISGHRSVSWYQQTPGQGLQFLFEYFSETQRNKGNFPGRFSGRQFSNSRSEMNVSTLELGDSALYLCASNLGTGSGNTIYFGEGSWLTVV.

Only one count was recorded for this clone. The V gene is TRBV7-9, the J gene TRBJ2-7; 10 nucleotides line up with TRBD1. In germline, CDR1 is SEHNR, CDR2 FQNEAQ (reference sequence). The CDR3 totals 14 residues. V shed 1 base, J shed 6 bases, and the junction held 3 bases outside the gene matches. CDR3 nucleotide sequence: TGTGCCAGCAGCTTAGGGACAGGGGGTATCGAGCAGTACTTC. Translating gives CASSLGTGGIEQYF.